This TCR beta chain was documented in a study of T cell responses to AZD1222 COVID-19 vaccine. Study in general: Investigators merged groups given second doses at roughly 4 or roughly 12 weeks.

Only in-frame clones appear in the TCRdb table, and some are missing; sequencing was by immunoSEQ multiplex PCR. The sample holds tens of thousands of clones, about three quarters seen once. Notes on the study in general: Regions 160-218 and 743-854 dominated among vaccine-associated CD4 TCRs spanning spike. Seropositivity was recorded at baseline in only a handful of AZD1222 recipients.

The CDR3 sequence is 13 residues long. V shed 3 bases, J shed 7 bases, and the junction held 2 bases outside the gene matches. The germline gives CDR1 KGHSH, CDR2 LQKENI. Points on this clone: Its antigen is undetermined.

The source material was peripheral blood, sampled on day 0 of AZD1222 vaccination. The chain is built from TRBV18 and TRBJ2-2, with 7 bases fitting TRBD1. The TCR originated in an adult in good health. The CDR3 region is CASSPDRDGELFF. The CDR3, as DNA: TGTGCCAGCTCACCTGACAGGGACGGGGAGCTGTTTTTT.